This T cell receptor (beta chain) was recovered during a study of glioma-infiltrating T cells. The V gene end was trimmed by 3 bases and the J gene end by 1 base; junction bases not matched to a gene: 5. The CDR3 has 15 residues. Germline lookup yields CDR1 MDHEN and CDR2 SYDVKM. Study-wide findings and caveats: Only very few CDR3 sequences appeared in both tissue and blood. Tissue-blood divergence was below expectation in non-neoplastic patients, above in gliomas.

Amplification of TCR alpha and beta CDR3 regions from RNA used iRepertoire nested multiplex PCR. One-step reverse transcription and amplification started from approximately 100-400 ng of tissue mRNA or PBMC total RNA. Using its own MiXCR run on the multiplex PCR reads, TCRdb lists one record per CDR3 protein. In the table there are some 100,000 distinct CDR3 sequences, less than 30% of which are singletons. In its sample, this clonotype was seen many times. What it recognizes is unknown. The rearrangement links TRBV28 to TRBJ1-2, with 7 bases fitting TRBD1. The clonotype comes from a human donor with low-grade glioma or glioblastoma, undergoing nonglioma brain surgery, or in good health (not recorded which). The sequencing sample was made of glioma tissue, nonneoplastic brain tissue, or PBMCs (not recorded which). The CDR3 coding sequence is TGTGCCAGCAGTTTGGGGACAGCGAGTAACTATGGCTACACCTTC. It is translated as CASSLGTASNYGYTF.